Listed here are 20 T cell receptor beta chains from one sample, sequenced in a study of blood T cell repertoires in COVID-19. Measured with immunoSEQ multiplex PCR; TCRdb has only the in-frame clones, and not every one. Of 50,000 to 75,000 clones listed, over 90% are singletons. What was sequenced was peripheral blood. Receptor source: a man in his forties or fifties with active COVID-19.

The chain joins TRBV6-6 to TRBJ1-1; 9 positions agree with TRBD1. After removal of 6 bases from V and 4 bases from J, the junction contained 6 bases not matched to a gene. CDR1 is MNHNY, CDR2 SVGAGI, per germline (reference sequence). The CDR3 covers 14 residues. The CDR3 sequence: CASRSGQGGTEAFF. For the CDR3, the DNA is TGTGCCAGCAGATCGGGACAGGGAGGCACTGAAGCTTTCTTT.

This rearrangement joins TRBV5-6 to TRBJ2-7; 9 bases are a match to TRBD2. The length of the CDR3 is 15 residues. Germline CDR1 reads SGHDT; CDR2 reads YYEEEE. The trim removed 4 bases at V and 4 bases at J, leaving 9 bases unmatched. DNA for the CDR3: TGTGCCAGCAGCCGTCCGGGACTAGCCCTATACGAGCAGTACTTC. It codes for CASSRPGLALYEQYF.

The chain joins TRBV7-3 to TRBJ2-5, with D maybe TRBD2 (5 bases). The germline V gene encodes CDR1 SGHTA and CDR2 FQGTGA. The CDR3 contains 17 residues. The V end lost 1 base, the J end lost 5 bases, and 20 bases lay between the germline ends. The CDR3 DNA sequence: TGTGCCAGCAGCTTAAGTCCGGCGGGCACTTTATGGGAGACCCAGTACTTC. It yields the protein CASSLSPAGTLWETQYF. The complete variable domain, with remaining parts taken from reference TRBV7-3 and TRBJ2-5, reads GAGVSQTPSNKVTEKGKYVELRCDPISGHTALYWYRQSLGQGPEFLIYFQGTGAADDSGLPNDRFFAVRPEGSVSTLKIQRTERGDSAVYLCASSLSPAGTLWETQYFGPGTRLLVL.

This chain uses TRBV2 with TRBJ1-2; a possible D gene is TRBD1 (5 bases). The CDR3 has 15 residues. The germline V gene has CDR1 SNHLY and CDR2 FYNNEI. With 1 base removed from V and 3 bases from J, the gap between germline ends came to 12 bases. The CDR3 DNA reads as TGTGCCAGCAGTGAAGGGGGGGGAAGGGACTATGGCTACACCTTC. This gives the protein CASSEGGGRDYGYTF.

The chain couples TRBV7-2 to TRBJ1-5, with TRBD1 identical over 8 bases. The CDR3 contains 15 residues. Germline loops: CDR1 SGHTA, CDR2 FQGNSA. The J segment lost 7 bases and the V segment lost 0 bases, leaving 5 bases of the junction unmatched. The CDR3 region is CASSLAQGARQPQHF. The CDR3 bases are TGTGCCAGCAGCTTAGCGCAGGGGGCGAGGCAGCCCCAGCATTTT.

The rearrangement links TRBV14 to TRBJ1-3, with TRBD1 as a possible D gene (5 bases). The CDR3 is made up of 14 amino acids. CDR1 SGHDN and CDR2 FVKESK come from the germline V gene. V lost 4 bases to trimming and J lost 2 bases, with 9 bases between them. The CDR3 DNA reads TGTGCCAGCAGCCCCCTGGGGCCTGGAAACACCATATATTTT. It codes for CASSPLGPGNTIYF.

The chain is built from TRBV4-1 and TRBJ1-4, with 9 bases matching TRBD1. Trimming at V came to 1 base and at J to 4 bases, leaving 1 base not matched to a gene. The CDR3 covers 15 residues. Germline V gene sequence: CDR1 MGHRA, CDR2 YSYEKL. In nucleotides, the CDR3 is TGCGCCAGCAGCCAAGCGGGACAGGGTAATGAAAAACTGTTTTTT. Residues: CASSQAGQGNEKLFF.

This sequence joins TRBV6-5 and TRBJ1-4; 8 nucleotides match TRBD1. Germline CDR1 MNHEY, CDR2 SVGAGI. The CDR3 extends over 14 amino acids. The J segment lost 7 bases and the V segment lost 7 bases, leaving 8 bases of the junction unmatched. This CDR3 reads CASNRDRGGEKLFF. DNA of the CDR3: TGTGCCAGCAATAGAGACAGGGGAGGTGAAAAACTGTTTTTT.

The rearrangement links TRBV5-4 to TRBJ2-3; no reliable D call. The CDR3 totals 16 residues. Trimming took off 0 bases at V and 2 bases at J, with 13 bases between the two ends. Germline loops: CDR1 SGHNT, CDR2 YYREEE (reference sequence). The CDR3 DNA reads as TGTGCCAGCAGCTTGGATGTGCAGGCCCCCACAGATACGCAGTATTTT. This translates into CASSLDVQAPTDTQYF.

The chain recombines TRBV7-3 with TRBJ1-1, with unresolved D. Per the germline V gene, CDR1 is SGHTA and CDR2 is FQGTGA. The CDR3 totals 13 residues. Deletions cut 2 bases from V and 3 bases from J, with 7 bases between. The DNA of the CDR3 is TGTGCCAGCAGCTTACAACGAGACACTGAAGCTTTCTTT. Translated: CASSLQRDTEAFF. The whole variable domain, filled in from reference TRBV7-3 and TRBJ1-1, reads GAGVSQTPSNKVTEKGKYVELRCDPISGHTALYWYRQSLGQGPEFLIYFQGTGAADDSGLPNDRFFAVRPEGSVSTLKIQRTERGDSAVYLCASSLQRDTEAFFGQGTRLTVV.

The chain is built from TRBV7-9 and TRBJ1-1; TRBD1 matches 7 bases. This CDR3 region has 15 residues. V lost 4 bases and J lost 4; bases outside the gene matches: 9. Germline CDR1 reads SEHNR; CDR2 reads FQNEAQ (reference sequence). CDR3 nucleotide sequence: TGTGCCAGCAGCTCCATGACAGGGTCGGGCACTGAAGCTTTCTTT. Amino acid sequence: CASSSMTGSGTEAFF.

The chain joins TRBV11-2 to TRBJ2-7; no clear D. The CDR3 consists of 13 residues. Germline CDR1 SGHAT, CDR2 FQNNGV. V lost 5 bases and J lost 6, with 14 bases in between. The CDR3 bases are TGTGCCAGCAGCCAGTCTCCGATATCCGAGCAGTACTTC. As protein: CASSQSPISEQYF.

The CDR3 DNA follows: TGCGCCAGCAGCCCGCAGGACGCTCGGGGAGAGACCCAGTACTTC. Amino acid sequence: CASSPQDARGETQYF. The chain is built from TRBV4-3 and TRBJ2-5, with a possible D match to TRBD2 (5 bases). V was cut by 4 bases and J by 4 bases, with 16 bases left in between. This CDR3 spans 15 amino acids. Germline V gene sequence: CDR1 LGHNA, CDR2 YSLEER.

The chain links TRBV11-3 to TRBJ2-7; tentatively, D is TRBD2 (5 bases). Germline CDR1 reads SGHNT; CDR2 reads YENEEA. Trimming left V 2 bases short and J 1 base short, with 9 bases between. The CDR3 spans 14 residues. The CDR3, as DNA: TGTGCCAGCAGCTTACGAGGGATGTCCTACGAGCAGTACTTC. This encodes CASSLRGMSYEQYF.

V is TRBV25-1 and J is TRBJ1-4; 7 bases agree with TRBD1. This CDR3 region has 14 residues. Germline trimming cut 5 bases from V and 2 bases from J; bases unmatched to any gene: 2. Germline V lookup: CDR1 MGHDK, CDR2 SYGVNS. The CDR3 coding sequence is TGTGCCAGCAGTCCCAGGGGGACTAATGAAAAACTGTTTTTT. Translated, it gives CASSPRGTNEKLFF.

The chain uses TRBV10-1 and TRBJ2-7, with TRBD2 as a possible D gene (6 bases). Germline V gene lookup returns CDR1 WNHNN and CDR2 SYGVQD (reference sequence). This CDR3 contains 16 residues. V lost 0 bases and J lost 3, with 15 bases in between. The CDR3: CASSESALAGFYEQYF. In DNA, the CDR3 is TGCGCCAGCAGTGAGTCTGCTCTGGCGGGGTTCTACGAGCAGTACTTC.

The rearrangement links TRBV18 to TRBJ1-1; possible D gene TRBD1, 6 bases. Trimming shortened V by 5 bases and J by 2 bases, and 12 bases separated the two germline ends. CDR1 and CDR2 from the germline V gene are KGHSH and LQKENI. This CDR3 spans 14 amino acids. CDR3 bases: TGTGCCAGCTCAGGACAGAGATTCAACACTGAAGCTTTCTTT. Its translation: CASSGQRFNTEAFF.

The chain employs TRBV6-5 and TRBJ2-1; D remains unclear. Germline lookup yields CDR1 MNHEY and CDR2 SVGAGI. The V gene lost 7 bases and the J gene lost 10 bases, with 17 bases spanning the gap. The CDR3 spans 13 residues. DNA for the CDR3: TGTGCCAGCACCACCAGGTCGCGAGACGAGCAGTTCTTC. It encodes CASTTRSRDEQFF.

The rearrangement links TRBV5-4 to TRBJ2-1; TRBD2 might be the D (5 bases). V shed 4 bases and J shed 0 bases, with 11 bases lying between them. The CDR3 contains 15 residues. From germline, CDR1 is SGHNT and CDR2 YYREEE (reference sequence). The CDR3 DNA reads TGTGCCAGCAGCCCCAGCGGTAGCTCCTACAATGAGCAGTTCTTC. Encoded protein: CASSPSGSSYNEQFF.

The chain is built from TRBV3-1 (or the pseudogene TRBV3-2) and TRBJ2-1; 11 bases are a match to TRBD2. The CDR3 is made up of 19 amino acids. Germline-derived CDR1 and CDR2 are LGHDT and YNNKEL (reference sequence). Trimming took 2 bases from V and 0 from J; bases not matched to a gene: 9. CDR3 nucleotides: TGTGCCAGCAGCCAAACTAGCGGGAGACCCCTAAGCTCCTACAATGAGCAGTTCTTC. Translated, it gives CASSQTSGRPLSSYNEQFF.